This TCR beta chain derives from a study of graft-versus-host responses after intestinal transplantation. General study points: The highest levels of circulating GvH clones went along with early declines in HvG clones after transplant.

The CDR3 contains 13 residues. Germline V gene data show CDR1 as MNHEY and CDR2 as SMNVEV (reference sequence). V dropped 6 bases and J dropped 6 bases, with 9 bases sitting between them. The assay was immunoSEQ multiplex PCR, and TCRdb's table has in-frame clones only and misses some. The sample records under 85,000 clones, around 90% being singletons. This clone was seen a few times. Antigen: not known. The chain is built from TRBV27 and TRBJ1-6; D perhaps matches TRBD1 (6 bases). The sequencing used unstimulated CD8+ T cells sorted from spleen or lymph node cells, collected before intestinal transplant. This TCR came from a human donor who received an intestinal transplant. The CDR3: CASSLGANSPLHF. CDR3 in DNA: TGTGCCAGCAGCCTGGGGGCTAATTCACCCCTCCACTTT.